A selection of T cell receptor beta chains follows, all from one sample in a study of blood T cell repertoires in COVID-19. Sequencing was performed with immunoSEQ multiplex PCR; in TCRdb, only in-frame clones are kept and a portion is missing. Of more than 90,000 clones in the sample, around 92% were seen once. The sample consisted of peripheral blood. The source of these receptors is a man in his fifties or sixties with active COVID-19. CDR3s include the opening cysteine and the closing phenylalanine or tryptophan. A D gene is named only where the DNA matches it firmly. Expanded clones are given a class, and other clones once, few, many or no size at all.

v_call	d_call	clone_size	j_call	cdr3_nt	cdr3_aa
TRBV19	-	-	TRBJ1-4	TGTGCCAGTAGTAGCCCCGGGTCGCCTAATGAAAAACTGTTTTTT	CASSSPGSPNEKLFF
TRBV30	-	once	TRBJ1-1	TGTGCCTGGAGTGTACGGGGGAACACTGAAGCTTTCTTT	CAWSVRGNTEAFF
TRBV11-2	TRBD1	-	TRBJ1-2	TGTGCCAGCAGCTTAGATCACAGGGGGATATATGGCTACACCTTC	CASSLDHRGIYGYTF
TRBV6-5	TRBD1	-	TRBJ2-7	TGTGCCAGCAGTTACTCCACCGGGACAGGAATTAACGGGCAGTACTTC	CASSYSTGTGINGQYF
TRBV5-4	-	once	TRBJ1-2	TGTGCCAGCAGCTTGAGGGGAGGGGACTATGGCTACACCTTC	CASSLRGGDYGYTF
TRBV9	-	-	TRBJ1-4	TGTGCCAGCAGCGTTGGGGAGGGAAATTCCCTTAATGAAAAACTGTTTTTT	CASSVGEGNSLNEKLFF
TRBV3-1/TRBV3-2	TRBD2	-	TRBJ2-1	TGTGCCAGCAGCCAAGTGTTCCTAGCGGGCCACAATGAGCAGTTCTTC	CASSQVFLAGHNEQFF
TRBV6-5	-	-	TRBJ1-3	TGTGCCAGCACCCCATTGGCCTCTGGAAACACCATATATTTT	CASTPLASGNTIYF
TRBV27	TRBD2	-	TRBJ2-7	TGTGCCAGCAGTTTGCGGCGGGAGGGCCCCTTCGAGCAGTACTTC	CASSLRREGPFEQYF
TRBV7-3	-	-	TRBJ2-3	TGTGCCAGCGGGCAGGTGGGTCTGGATACGCAGTATTTT	CASGQVGLDTQYF
TRBV28	TRBD1	-	TRBJ2-3	TGTGCCAGCAGTTTTATGACAGGGGGAGATACGCAGTATTTT	CASSFMTGGDTQYF
TRBV6-5	-	-	TRBJ2-5	TGTGCCAGCACCGCCTTGGGGAAGGGGCAAGAGACCCAGTACTTC	CASTALGKGQETQYF
TRBV7-9	TRBD2	-	TRBJ2-7	TGTGCCAGCAGCTTAAGCACTAGCGGGACGAACTACGAGCAGTACTTC	CASSLSTSGTNYEQYF
TRBV5-1	-	once	TRBJ1-4	TGCGCCAGCAGCACGGACAGACCGGAAAAACTGTTTTTT	CASSTDRPEKLFF
TRBV12-5	-	-	TRBJ2-2	TGTGCTAGTGGTTTGGTACTTGAGGGGGCGAACACCGGGGAGCTGTTTTTT	CASGLVLEGANTGELFF
TRBV18	TRBD1	-	TRBJ1-1	TGTGCCAGCTCACCACCGAACAGGGGGCGAGGCACTGAAGCTTTCTTT	CASSPPNRGRGTEAFF